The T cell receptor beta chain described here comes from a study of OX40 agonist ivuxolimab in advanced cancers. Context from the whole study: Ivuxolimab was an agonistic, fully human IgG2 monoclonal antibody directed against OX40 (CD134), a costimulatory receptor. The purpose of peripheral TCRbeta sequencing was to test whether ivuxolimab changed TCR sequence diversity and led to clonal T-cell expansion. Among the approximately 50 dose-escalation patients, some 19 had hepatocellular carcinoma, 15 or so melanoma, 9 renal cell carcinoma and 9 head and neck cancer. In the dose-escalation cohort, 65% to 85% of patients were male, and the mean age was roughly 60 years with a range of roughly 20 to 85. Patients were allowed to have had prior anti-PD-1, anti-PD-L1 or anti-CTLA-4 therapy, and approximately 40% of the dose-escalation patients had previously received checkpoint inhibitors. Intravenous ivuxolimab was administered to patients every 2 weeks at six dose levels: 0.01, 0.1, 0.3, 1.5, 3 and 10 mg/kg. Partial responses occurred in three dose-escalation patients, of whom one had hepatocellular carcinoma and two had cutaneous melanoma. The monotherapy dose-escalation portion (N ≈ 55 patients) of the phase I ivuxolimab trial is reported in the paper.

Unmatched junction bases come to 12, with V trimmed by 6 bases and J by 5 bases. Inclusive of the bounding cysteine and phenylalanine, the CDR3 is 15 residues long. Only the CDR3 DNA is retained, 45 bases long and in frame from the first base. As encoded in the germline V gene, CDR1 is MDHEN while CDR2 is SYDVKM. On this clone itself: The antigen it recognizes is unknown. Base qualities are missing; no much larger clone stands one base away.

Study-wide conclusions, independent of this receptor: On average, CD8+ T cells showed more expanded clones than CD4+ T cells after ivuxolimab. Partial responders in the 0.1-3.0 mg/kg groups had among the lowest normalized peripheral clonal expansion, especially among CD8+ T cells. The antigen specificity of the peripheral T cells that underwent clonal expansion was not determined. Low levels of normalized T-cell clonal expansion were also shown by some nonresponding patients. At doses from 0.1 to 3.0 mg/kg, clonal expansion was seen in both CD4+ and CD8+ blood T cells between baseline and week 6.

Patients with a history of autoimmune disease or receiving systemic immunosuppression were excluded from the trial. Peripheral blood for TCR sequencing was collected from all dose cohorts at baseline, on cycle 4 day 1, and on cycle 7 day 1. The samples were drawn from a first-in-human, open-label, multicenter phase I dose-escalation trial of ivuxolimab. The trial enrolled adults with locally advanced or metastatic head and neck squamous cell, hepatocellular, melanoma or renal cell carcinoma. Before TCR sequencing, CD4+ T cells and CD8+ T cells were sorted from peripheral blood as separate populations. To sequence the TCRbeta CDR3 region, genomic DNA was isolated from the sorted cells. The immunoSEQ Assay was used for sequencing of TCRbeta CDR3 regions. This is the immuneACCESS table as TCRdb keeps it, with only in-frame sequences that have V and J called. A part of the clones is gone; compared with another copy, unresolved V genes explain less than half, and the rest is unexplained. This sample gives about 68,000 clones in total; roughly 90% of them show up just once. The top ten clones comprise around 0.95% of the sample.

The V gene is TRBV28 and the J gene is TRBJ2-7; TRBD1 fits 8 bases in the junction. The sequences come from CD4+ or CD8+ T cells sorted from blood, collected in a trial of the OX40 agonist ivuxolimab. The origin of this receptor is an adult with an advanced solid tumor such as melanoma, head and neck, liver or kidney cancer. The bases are TGTGCCAGCAGCACAGCCGGGACAGGATACCACGAGCAGTACTTC. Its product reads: CASSTAGTGYHEQYF.